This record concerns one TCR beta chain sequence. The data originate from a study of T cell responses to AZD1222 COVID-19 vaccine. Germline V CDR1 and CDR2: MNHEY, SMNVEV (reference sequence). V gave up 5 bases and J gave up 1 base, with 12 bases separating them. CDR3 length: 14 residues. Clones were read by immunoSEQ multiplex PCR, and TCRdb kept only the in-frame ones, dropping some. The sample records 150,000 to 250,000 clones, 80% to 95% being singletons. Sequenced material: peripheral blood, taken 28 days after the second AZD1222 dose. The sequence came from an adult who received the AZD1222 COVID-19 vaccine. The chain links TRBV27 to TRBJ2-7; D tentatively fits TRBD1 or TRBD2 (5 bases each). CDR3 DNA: TGTGCCAGCAGTCGGGGCAGGGTGTCCTACGAGCAGTACTTC. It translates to CASSRGRVSYEQYF.